Following are 32 T cell receptor beta chains from one sample sequenced in a study of OX40 agonist ivuxolimab in advanced cancers. Assay used: immunoSEQ multiplex PCR; TCRdb lists only in-frame clones, some missing. The sample comprises about 29,000 clones, nearly 95% of which are singletons, and less than 10% rests with the top ten. The sequencing used CD4+ or CD8+ T cells sorted from blood, collected in a trial of the OX40 agonist ivuxolimab. The receptors come from an adult with an advanced solid tumor such as melanoma, head and neck, liver or kidney cancer.

The rearrangement joins TRBV5-8 to TRBJ2-7, with a tentative D call TRBD1 (5 bases). Trimming took 0 bases from V and 6 from J, leaving 19 bases between them. The CDR3 is 16 amino acids. Germline V CDR1 and CDR2: SGHTS, YDEGEE. The CDR3 region has the DNA TGTGCCAGCAGCTTGGCTTCGGGTTGGGGCGGCGTCGAGCAGTACTTC. Translation gives CASSLASGWGGVEQYF.

The chain joins TRBV7-9 to TRBJ1-1; perhaps TRBD1 as D (6 bases). CDR1 is SEHNR and CDR2 is FQNEAQ in the germline V gene (reference sequence). The ends were cut back, 5 bases at V and 4 bases at J, with 11 bases in the middle. The CDR3 extends over 13 amino acids. The DNA for the CDR3 is TGTGCCAGCAGCCCCACAGGGTCCACTGAAGCTTTCTTT. It codes for CASSPTGSTEAFF.

The rearrangement uses TRBV6-4 and TRBJ1-1; D uncertain. Trimming stripped 3 bases from V and 8 bases from J, with 13 bases between. Germline-derived CDR1 and CDR2 are MRHNA and SNTAGT. This CDR3 is built from 13 residues. The CDR3 region is CASSEIPQAEAFF. The CDR3, as DNA: TGTGCCAGCAGTGAAATCCCCCAGGCGGAAGCTTTCTTT.

This chain connects TRBV4-3 to TRBJ2-3, with D perhaps matching TRBD1 or TRBD2 (5 bases each). Trimming cost V 4 bases and J 2 bases, with 13 bases left between them. CDR3 size: 15 residues. Germline values: CDR1 LGHNA, CDR2 YSLEER. The CDR3 DNA sequence: TGCGCCAGCAGCCCCCGGGGCAGTGACACAGATACGCAGTATTTT. Its protein is CASSPRGSDTDTQYF.

The gene calls are TRBV27 and TRBJ1-5; D gene unclear. Between the trimmed V and J ends, which lost 5 bases and 0 bases, there was a span of 8 bases. CDR3 length: 14 residues. Looked up from germline, CDR1 is MNHEY and CDR2 is SMNVEV (reference sequence). The CDR3 here is CASSMALSNQPQHF. The CDR3 DNA sequence: TGTGCCAGCAGTATGGCGCTTAGCAATCAGCCCCAGCATTTT.

Only one count was recorded for this clone. The chain has TRBV7-9 and TRBJ1-2; D perhaps matches TRBD1 (5 bases). Germline-derived CDR1 and CDR2 are SEHNR and FQNEAQ (reference sequence). Trimming removed 7 bases from V and 3 bases from J, with 15 bases in between. This CDR3 is built from 14 residues. The CDR3 spells CASTPEGPDYGYTF. The CDR3, as DNA: TGTGCCAGCACCCCTGAGGGACCGGACTATGGCTACACCTTC.

The rearrangement links TRBV7-9 to TRBJ1-1; weak D call: TRBD1 (5 bases). V was clipped by 3 bases and J by 1 base, with 12 bases between them. Germline CDR1 reads SEHNR; CDR2 reads FQNEAQ (reference sequence). This CDR3 spans 15 amino acids. The CDR3: CASSFVSQGNTEAFF. The CDR3 nucleotides read TGTGCCAGCAGCTTTGTCTCTCAGGGGAACACTGAAGCTTTCTTT.

The gene calls are TRBV11-2 and TRBJ2-1; the D gene is possibly TRBD1 (6 bases). This CDR3 has 14 amino acids. The ends were cut back, 0 bases at V and 3 bases at J, with 6 bases in the middle. Germline loops: CDR1 SGHAT, CDR2 FQNNGV. CDR3 protein: CASSLEDSYNEQFF. The CDR3 nucleotides are TGTGCCAGCAGCTTAGAGGACAGCTACAATGAGCAGTTCTTC.

V is TRBV5-1 and J is TRBJ1-2; TRBD1 agrees at 7 bases. Germline V gene lookup returns CDR1 SGHRS and CDR2 YFSETQ. The trim removed 4 bases at V and 2 bases at J, leaving 8 bases unmatched. The CDR3 has 15 residues. The CDR3 DNA reads TGCGCCAGCAGCCACTGGACAGGTACCAACTATGGCTACACCTTC. Protein product: CASSHWTGTNYGYTF.

The chain combines TRBV7-2 with TRBJ2-1; D may be TRBD1 (5 bases). Trimming cost V 2 bases and J 4 bases, with 15 bases left between them. The CDR3 extends over 16 amino acids. Germline CDR1 reads SGHTA; CDR2 reads FQGNSA. The CDR3 region is CASSLSRGAAYNEQFF. In DNA, the CDR3 is TGTGCCAGCAGCTTAAGTAGGGGCGCCGCTTACAATGAGCAGTTCTTC.

The V and J genes are TRBV7-3 and TRBJ2-5; 8 bases map to TRBD1. The length of the CDR3 is 16 residues. Germline loops: CDR1 SGHTA, CDR2 FQGTGA. V lost 0 bases and J lost 5; bases outside the gene matches: 8. CDR3 DNA sequence: TGTGCCAGCAGCTTAACGGGTCAGGGGGCGAGGGAGACCCAGTACTTC. This gives the protein CASSLTGQGARETQYF.

The J gene is TRBJ1-2, the V gene TRBV15; D is undetermined. V lost 1 base and J 3 bases, leaving 12 bases between the germline ends. The CDR3 extends over 15 amino acids. The germline gives CDR1 LNHNV, CDR2 YYDKDF (reference sequence). The CDR3 region has the DNA TGTGCCACCAGCAGAGTCGGAACAGAGGACTATGGCTACACCTTC. This codes for CATSRVGTEDYGYTF.

The chain has TRBV11-1 and TRBJ2-5; no definite D call. This CDR3 spans 15 amino acids. Germline-derived CDR1 and CDR2 are SGHAT and FQDESV (reference sequence). V shed 5 bases and J shed 2 bases, with 15 bases lying between them. The CDR3 loop reads CASSPKVKIQETQYF. CDR3 bases: TGTGCCAGCAGCCCCAAGGTAAAAATTCAAGAGACCCAGTACTTC.

The chain employs TRBV7-6 and TRBJ1-2; D might be TRBD1 (5 bases). Germline CDR1 and CDR2: SGHVS and FNYEAQ. The CDR3 is 17 residues long. Trimming pared 1 base from V and 5 bases from J, leaving 20 bases between. The CDR3 DNA reads TGTGCCAGCAGCTTAGGTTCGGGCGGTGCAGGGATGTATGGCTACACCTTC. Amino acid sequence: CASSLGSGGAGMYGYTF.

The V gene is TRBV11-2, the J gene TRBJ2-7; 8 bases map to TRBD1. Germline V gene data show CDR1 as SGHAT and CDR2 as FQNNGV. V gave up 3 bases and J gave up 2 bases; unmatched junction bases: 3. The CDR3 runs 14 residues. CDR3 nucleotide sequence: TGTGCCAGCAGCTTGAGCAGGGGGCCCTACGAGCAGTACTTC. Its protein product is CASSLSRGPYEQYF.

In DNA form, the CDR3 reads TGTGCCAGCAGCTTAGGGGTGGGGGCTCTGTACGAGCAGTACTTC. This translates into CASSLGVGALYEQYF. V usage is TRBV7-2 and J usage is TRBJ2-7; TRBD1 is a possible D gene (6 bases). V dropped 1 base and J dropped 4 bases, with 14 bases sitting between them. The CDR3 loop spans 15 amino acids. Germline V lookup: CDR1 SGHTA, CDR2 FQGNSA.

J is TRBJ2-2 and V is TRBV6-5, with TRBD1 as a possible D gene (5 bases). The CDR3 consists of 14 residues. Trimming cost V 6 bases and J 3 bases, with 11 bases left between them. Germline values: CDR1 MNHEY, CDR2 SVGAGI. CDR3: CASSRDSDTGELFF. CDR3 in DNA: TGTGCCAGCAGCCGAGACAGTGACACCGGGGAGCTGTTTTTT.

The CDR3 is CASSIIQGDNEQFF. Here the CDR3 DNA reads TGTGCCAGTAGTATAATACAGGGTGACAATGAGCAGTTCTTC. The V and J genes are TRBV19 and TRBJ2-1, with D possibly being TRBD1 (6 bases). V was trimmed by 2 bases and J by 5 bases, leaving 10 bases between them. Germline V gene lookup returns CDR1 LNHDA and CDR2 SQIVND (reference sequence). This CDR3 is built from 14 residues.

The count of this clone is one. The chain combines TRBV5-1 with TRBJ2-1, with TRBD1 identical over 7 bases. The J segment lost 0 bases and the V segment lost 6 bases, leaving 6 bases of the junction unmatched. The V gene's germline CDR1 is SGHRS and CDR2 YFSETQ. The CDR3 contains 15 residues. The DNA for the CDR3 is TGCGCCAGCATTCTCGGGACAGCCTCCTACAATGAGCAGTTCTTC. It specifies CASILGTASYNEQFF.

The J gene is TRBJ1-6, the V gene TRBV7-8, with a tentative D call TRBD1 (6 bases). The germline V gene has CDR1 SGHVS and CDR2 FQNEAQ. The length of the CDR3 is 19 residues. V shed 5 bases and J shed 13 bases, with 33 bases lying between them. For the CDR3, the DNA is TGTGCCAGCAGCCTACCTAGGGCGGCCGCGACAGGATCTCCTCACCCCCTCCACTTT. Translation: CASSLPRAAATGSPHPLHF.

This chain connects TRBV6-1 to TRBJ2-3; perhaps TRBD1 as D (5 bases). With 0 bases removed from V and 3 bases from J, the gap between germline ends came to 19 bases. Germline loops: CDR1 MNHNS, CDR2 SASEGT. The CDR3 contains 18 residues. Here the CDR3 reads CASSEARAYYILTDTQYF. Written as DNA, the CDR3 is TGTGCCAGCAGTGAAGCCAGGGCCTATTACATTCTTACAGATACGCAGTATTTT.

CDR3: CASSWGTGGNSPLHF. The CDR3 bases are TGCGCCAGCAGTTGGGGGACAGGAGGTAATTCACCCCTCCACTTT. V is TRBV5-1 and J is TRBJ1-6; TRBD1 matches 8 bases. The germline CDR1 and CDR2 sequences are SGHRS and YFSETQ. The trim removed 5 bases at V and 6 bases at J, leaving 7 bases unmatched. The CDR3 is made up of 15 amino acids.

The genes are TRBV4-3 and TRBJ1-1; no clear D. The CDR3 spans 12 residues. The germline V and J ends were trimmed by 2 bases and 4 bases, with 5 bases remaining between them. Germline assignment: CDR1 LGHNA and CDR2 YSLEER. The CDR3 sequence is CASSQPGTEAFF. CDR3 DNA sequence: TGCGCCAGCAGCCAACCGGGCACTGAAGCTTTCTTT.

This chain connects TRBV11-3 to TRBJ2-1; 8 bases line up with TRBD2. The J segment lost 0 bases and the V segment lost 5 bases, leaving 6 bases of the junction unmatched. The germline V gene has CDR1 SGHNT and CDR2 YENEEA. CDR3 size: 16 residues. CDR3 sequence reads: CASSLSGAFSYNEQFF. CDR3 coding DNA: TGTGCCAGCAGCCTTAGCGGGGCCTTCTCCTACAATGAGCAGTTCTTC.

This clone came up once. The chain employs TRBV2 and TRBJ1-1; no clear D gene. This CDR3 contains 16 residues. Germline CDR1 and CDR2: SNHLY and FYNNEI. Trimming left V 4 bases short and J 0 bases short, with 15 bases between. The CDR3 bases are TGTGCCAGCAGTGTTGTAGAGGCCACAATGAACACTGAAGCTTTCTTT. Its protein product is CASSVVEATMNTEAFF.

V gene TRBV6-6 combines with J gene TRBJ1-5; D not resolved. The CDR3 is 14 residues long. CDR1 and CDR2 (germline): MNHNY, SVGAGI (reference sequence). The V end lost 3 bases, the J end lost 1 base, and 7 bases lay between the germline ends. CDR3 sequence reads: CASSYGESNQPQHF. The CDR3 DNA reads TGTGCCAGCAGTTATGGGGAAAGCAATCAGCCCCAGCATTTT.

This chain links TRBV7-6 with TRBJ2-1, with 8 bases lining up with TRBD1. Looked up from germline, CDR1 is SGHVS and CDR2 is FNYEAQ. V lost 1 base to trimming and J lost 5 bases; unmatched junction nucleotides: 10. This CDR3 spans 17 amino acids. The CDR3 region has the DNA TGTGCCAGCAGCTTAGGGCAGGGGGCGTTACGCAACAATGAGCAGTTCTTC. Its translation: CASSLGQGALRNNEQFF. Together with reference TRBV7-6 and TRBJ2-1, the CDR3 gives the full variable domain: GAGVSQSPRYKVTKRGQDVALRCDPISGHVSLYWYRQALGQGPEFLTYFNYEAQQDKSGLPNDRFSAERPEGSISTLTIQRTEQRDSAMYRCASSLGQGALRNNEQFFGPGTRLTVL.

The chain has TRBV19 and TRBJ2-7; unclear D gene. This CDR3 has 14 residues. Trimming stripped 1 base from V and 2 bases from J, with 9 bases between. Per the germline V gene, CDR1 is LNHDA and CDR2 is SQIVND (reference sequence). This CDR3 is CASSIGARTYEQYF. The CDR3 nucleotides read TGTGCCAGTAGTATAGGGGCCAGGACCTACGAGCAGTACTTC.

This clone appeared once. V and J are TRBV6-5 and TRBJ2-1, with 11 positions matching TRBD2. This CDR3 contains 14 residues. Germline-derived CDR1 and CDR2 are MNHEY and SVGAGI. With V trimmed by 6 bases and J by 5 bases, 3 bases remained unmatched. This CDR3 is CASSRSGGDNEQFF. Here the CDR3 DNA reads TGTGCCAGCAGCCGTAGCGGGGGGGACAATGAGCAGTTCTTC.

V is TRBV19 and J is TRBJ1-1; D remains ambiguous. The germline V gene encodes CDR1 LNHDA and CDR2 SQIVND (reference sequence). V dropped 5 bases and J dropped 4 bases, with 14 bases sitting between them. This CDR3 has 14 amino acids. DNA of the CDR3: TGTGCCAGTAGTGGCAGAGCTTTGCGCACTGAAGCTTTCTTT. Its protein product is CASSGRALRTEAFF.

This clone occurred once. The rearrangement joins TRBV7-3 to TRBJ2-7; D gene ambiguous. CDR1 is SGHTA and CDR2 is FQGTGA in the germline V gene. CDR3 length: 14 amino acids. The V end lost 6 bases, the J end lost 4 bases, and 16 bases lay between the germline ends. CDR3 nucleotide sequence: TGTGCCAGCAGAACTTTTGGGCAGGATTACGAGCAGTACTTC. This translates into CASRTFGQDYEQYF.

This rearrangement joins TRBV6-1 to TRBJ2-1, with unresolved D. Germline V gives CDR1 MNHNS, CDR2 SASEGT. The CDR3 length is 14 residues. V dropped 2 bases and J dropped 4 bases, with 9 bases sitting between them. The CDR3 DNA sequence: TGTGCCAGCAGTGAATCCTTCCAATACAATGAGCAGTTCTTC. Translated, it gives CASSESFQYNEQFF.